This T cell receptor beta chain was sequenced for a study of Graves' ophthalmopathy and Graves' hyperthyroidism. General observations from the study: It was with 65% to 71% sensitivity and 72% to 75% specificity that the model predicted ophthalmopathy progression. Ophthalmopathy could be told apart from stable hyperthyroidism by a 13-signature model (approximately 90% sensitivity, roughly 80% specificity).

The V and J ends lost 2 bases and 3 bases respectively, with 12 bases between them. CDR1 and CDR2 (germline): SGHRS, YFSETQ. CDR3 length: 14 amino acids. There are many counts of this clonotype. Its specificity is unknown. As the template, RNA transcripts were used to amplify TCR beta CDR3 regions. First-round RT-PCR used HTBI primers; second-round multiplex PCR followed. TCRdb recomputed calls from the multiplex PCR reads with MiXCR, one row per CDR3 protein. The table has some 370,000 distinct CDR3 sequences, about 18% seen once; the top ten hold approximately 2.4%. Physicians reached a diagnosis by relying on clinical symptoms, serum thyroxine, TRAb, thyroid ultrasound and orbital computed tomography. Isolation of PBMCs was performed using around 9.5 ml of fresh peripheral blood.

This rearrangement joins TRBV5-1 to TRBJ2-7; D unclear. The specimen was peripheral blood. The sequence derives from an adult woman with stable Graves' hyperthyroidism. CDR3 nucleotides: TGCGCCAGCAGCTTCTCCGGCCCTGGCTACGAGCAGTACTTC. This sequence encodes CASSFSGPGYEQYF.